Listed below are T cell receptor beta chains from one sample, sequenced in a study of molecular identifiers for immune sequencing clone quantification. TCRdb independently ran MiXCR on the PCR reads; one entry per CDR3 protein. The repertoire holds some 100,000 distinct CDR3 sequences, with 19% as singletons. The sample consisted of naive CD8+ T cells from blood, with Jurkat cell RNA spiked in. The receptors were sampled from a human donor in good health. Some libraries in this study had Jurkat cell RNA spiked in. The CDR3 runs from the conserved cysteine through the conserved F or W. The order of the fields is D gene, J gene, V gene, clone size, CDR3 protein, CDR3 DNA. D genes are given only for firm matches. The size of a clone is reported for some rows only, either as once, few or many, or as a class for expanded clones.

d_gene: -; j_gene: TRBJ2-5; v_gene: TRBV9; abundance: -; CDR3aa: CASSETPGMGQETQYF; CDR3nt: TGTGCCAGCAGCGAGACCCCCGGGATGGGGCAAGAGACCCAGTACTTC
d_gene: TRBD2; j_gene: TRBJ2-1; v_gene: TRBV6-5; abundance: many; CDR3aa: CASSPGSGGAWNEQFF; CDR3nt: TGTGCCAGCAGTCCCGGCAGCGGGGGGGCTTGGAATGAGCAGTTCTTC
d_gene: -; j_gene: TRBJ2-7; v_gene: TRBV4-1; abundance: -; CDR3aa: CASSQEDSSYEQYF; CDR3nt: TGCGCCAGCAGCCAAGAGGACAGCTCCTACGAGCAGTACTTC
d_gene: TRBD2; j_gene: TRBJ2-7; v_gene: TRBV11-2; abundance: -; CDR3aa: CASREAGDPSYEQYF; CDR3nt: TGTGCCAGCAGGGAAGCGGGGGATCCCTCCTACGAGCAGTACTTC
d_gene: -; j_gene: TRBJ2-6; v_gene: TRBV6-5; abundance: many; CDR3aa: CASSSWAEISGANVLTF; CDR3nt: TGTGCCAGCAGTAGTTGGGCCGAAATCTCTGGGGCCAACGTCCTGACTTTC
d_gene: -; j_gene: TRBJ2-3; v_gene: TRBV6-2/TRBV6-3; abundance: many; CDR3aa: CASTKTRRTDTQYF; CDR3nt: TGTGCCAGCACCAAAACTAGACGGACAGATACGCAGTATTTT
d_gene: -; j_gene: TRBJ1-1; v_gene: TRBV12-3/TRBV12-4; abundance: -; CDR3aa: CVSSLAQGYTEAFF; CDR3nt: TGTGTCAGCAGTTTGGCCCAGGGGTACACTGAAGCTTTCTTC
d_gene: -; j_gene: TRBJ1-1; v_gene: TRBV7-3; abundance: many; CDR3aa: CASSLWPLLQENTEAFF; CDR3nt: TGTGCCAGCAGCTTATGGCCGCTCCTACAGGAAAACACTGAAGCTTTCTTT
d_gene: TRBD1; j_gene: TRBJ2-1; v_gene: TRBV24-1; abundance: many; CDR3aa: CATSDLTGEKDNEQFF; CDR3nt: TGTGCCACCAGTGATTTGACAGGGGAAAAAGACAATGAGCAGTTCTTC
d_gene: TRBD1; j_gene: TRBJ1-1; v_gene: TRBV5-4; abundance: many; CDR3aa: CASSLPGQSNTEAFF; CDR3nt: TGTGCCAGCAGCTTACCGGGACAGTCGAACACTGAAGCTTTCTTT
d_gene: TRBD1; j_gene: TRBJ1-1; v_gene: TRBV7-2; abundance: many; CDR3aa: CASSPEDRANTEAFF; CDR3nt: TGTGCCAGCAGCCCCGAGGACAGGGCGAACACTGAAGCTTTCTTT
d_gene: TRBD1; j_gene: TRBJ1-1; v_gene: TRBV6-5; abundance: many; CDR3aa: CASGQGNTEAFF; CDR3nt: TGTGCCAGCGGACAGGGTAACACTGAAGCTTTCTTT
d_gene: -; j_gene: TRBJ2-7; v_gene: TRBV29-1; abundance: many; CDR3aa: CSVEVGKTSSYEQYF; CDR3nt: TGCAGCGTTGAAGTCGGAAAGACGAGCTCCTACGAGCAGTACTTC
d_gene: TRBD1; j_gene: TRBJ2-6; v_gene: TRBV20-1; abundance: many; CDR3aa: CSASGTGGANLSGANVLTF; CDR3nt: TGCAGTGCTAGCGGGACAGGGGGCGCAAACTTATCTGGGGCCAACGTCCTGACTTTC
d_gene: -; j_gene: TRBJ1-1; v_gene: TRBV4-3; abundance: many; CDR3aa: CASSQGETGFVTEAFF; CDR3nt: TGCGCCAGCAGCCAAGGGGAGACAGGATTTGTTACTGAAGCTTTCTTT
d_gene: TRBD1; j_gene: TRBJ1-2; v_gene: TRBV15; abundance: few; CDR3aa: CATGISGTDYGYTF; CDR3nt: TGTGCCACCGGCATCTCCGGGACAGACTATGGCTACACCTTC
d_gene: TRBD2; j_gene: TRBJ2-3; v_gene: TRBV7-6; abundance: many; CDR3aa: CATAAGGLTDTQYF; CDR3nt: TGTGCGACGGCAGCGGGGGGACTGACAGATACGCAGTATTTT